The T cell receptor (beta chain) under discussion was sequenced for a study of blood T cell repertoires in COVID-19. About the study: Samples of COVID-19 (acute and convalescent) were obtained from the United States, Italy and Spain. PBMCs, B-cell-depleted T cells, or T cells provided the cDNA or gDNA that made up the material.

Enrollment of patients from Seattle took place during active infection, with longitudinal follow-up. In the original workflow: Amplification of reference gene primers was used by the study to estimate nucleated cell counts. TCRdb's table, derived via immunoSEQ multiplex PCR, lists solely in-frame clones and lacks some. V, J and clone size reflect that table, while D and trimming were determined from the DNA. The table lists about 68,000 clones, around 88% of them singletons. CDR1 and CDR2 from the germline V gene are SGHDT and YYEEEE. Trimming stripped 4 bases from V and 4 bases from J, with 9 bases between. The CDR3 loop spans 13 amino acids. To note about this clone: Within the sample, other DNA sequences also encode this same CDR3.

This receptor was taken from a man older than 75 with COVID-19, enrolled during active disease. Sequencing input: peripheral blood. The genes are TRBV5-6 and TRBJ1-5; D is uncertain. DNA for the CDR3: TGTGCCAGCAGCCCCGGGAGGAATCAGCCCCAGCATTTT. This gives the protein CASSPGRNQPQHF.